Described below is a single T cell receptor (beta chain) sequence and its context. There is no known antigen for this receptor. Per-base quality was not reported, and no clone a single base away is much larger than it. The data were taken from a study of T cell changes during pregnancy in multiple sclerosis (dated by TCRdb to between 2019 and 2020). Some background on the complete study: The study examined how the T cell repertoire changed over the course of pregnancy in women with multiple sclerosis.

Sequences SGHKS (CDR1) and YYEKEE (CDR2) are obtained from the germline V gene (reference sequence). The CDR3 runs 17 amino acids, cysteine and phenylalanine included. This entry keeps only the CDR3 DNA: 51 bases, framed from base 1. From V the trimming removes 1 base and from J it removes 2 bases, while the gene matches leave 6 bases of the junction unaccounted for. The library was built by means of the immunoSEQ multiplex PCR assay. TCRdb obtained this table from immuneACCESS and retained in-frame rearrangements with V and J assigned. These tables miss some clones; where compared with another copy, unresolved V genes account for less than half of the shortfall, and the remainder is unexplained. Counted in this sample were roughly 30,000 clones; roughly 89% of them appeared once. The ten largest account for around 0.6% of the sample.

In this chain, TRBV5-5 is recombined with TRBJ2-3; 11 bases in between match TRBD1. Sequenced material: CD4+ T cells from peripheral blood mononuclear cells, taken in the first trimester of pregnancy. The sequence was obtained from a female donor in good health, enrolled as a control in a pregnancy study. Here is the DNA: TGTGCCAGCAGCTTGTGGTTTGGACAGGGGGCCACAGATACGCAGTATTTT. It specifies CASSLWFGQGATDTQYF.